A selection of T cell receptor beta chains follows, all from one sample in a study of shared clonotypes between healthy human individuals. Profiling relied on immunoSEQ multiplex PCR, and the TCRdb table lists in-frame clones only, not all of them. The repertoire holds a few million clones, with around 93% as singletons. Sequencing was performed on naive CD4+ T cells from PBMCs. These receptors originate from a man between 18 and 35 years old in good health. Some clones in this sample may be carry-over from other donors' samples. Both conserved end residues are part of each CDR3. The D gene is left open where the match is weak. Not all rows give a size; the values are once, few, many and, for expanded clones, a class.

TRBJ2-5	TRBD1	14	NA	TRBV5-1	TGCGCCAGCAGGCCTGGACAGGGTCAAGAGACCCAGTACTTC	CASRPGQGQETQYF
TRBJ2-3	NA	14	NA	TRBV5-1	TGCGCCAGCAGCTTGGGACGGACGACAGATACGCAGTATTTT	CASSLGRTTDTQYF
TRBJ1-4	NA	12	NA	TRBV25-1	TGTGCCAGCGACTCCGGGACTGAAAAACTGTTTTTT	CASDSGTEKLFF
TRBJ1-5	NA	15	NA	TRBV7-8	TGTGCCAGCAGGCAAGACAGGTTGGGCAATCAGCCCCAGCATTTT	CASRQDRLGNQPQHF
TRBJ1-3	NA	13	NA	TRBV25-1	TGTGCCAGCAGTGATCTCCCTGGAAACACCATATATTTT	CASSDLPGNTIYF
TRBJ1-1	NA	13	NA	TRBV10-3	TGTGCCATCAGTGAACAGGAGAACACTGAAGCTTTCTTT	CAISEQENTEAFF
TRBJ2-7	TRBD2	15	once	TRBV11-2	TGTGCCAGCAGTCGAGGCGGGGGTCTCTCCTACGAGCAGTACTTC	CASSRGGGLSYEQYF
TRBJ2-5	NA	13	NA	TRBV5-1	TGCGCCAGCAGCTTCAACCCCGAAGAGACCCAGTACTTC	CASSFNPEETQYF
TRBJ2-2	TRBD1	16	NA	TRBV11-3	TGTGCCAGCAGCTTACGGACAGGGGTTGGCACCGGGGAGCTGTTTTTT	CASSLRTGVGTGELFF
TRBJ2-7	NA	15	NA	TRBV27	TGTGCCAGCAGTTTATTTCGAGGACAATCCTACGAGCAGTACTTC	CASSLFRGQSYEQYF
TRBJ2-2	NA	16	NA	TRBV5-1	TGCGCCAGCAGCTCGAGGGGACACCCGAACACCGGGGAGCTGTTTTTT	CASSSRGHPNTGELFF
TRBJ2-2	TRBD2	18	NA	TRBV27	TGTGCCAGCAGTTTCTGGGGAGGGCCTACGATGAACACCGGGGAGCTGTTTTTT	CASSFWGGPTMNTGELFF
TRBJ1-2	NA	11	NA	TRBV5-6	TGTGCCAGCAGCTTGGCCTCGGCAGACACCTTC	CASSLASADTF
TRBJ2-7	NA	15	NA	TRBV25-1	TGTGCCAGCAGTGAATATAGAACGGCGCGGCACGAGCAGTACTTC	CASSEYRTARHEQYF
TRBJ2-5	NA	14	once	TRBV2	TGTGCCAGCAGTGACCAGGGGAGGCGGGAGACCCAGTACTTC	CASSDQGRRETQYF
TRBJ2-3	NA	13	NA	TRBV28	TGTGCCAGCAGTTCAGGGGCCCCAGATACGCAGTATTTT	CASSSGAPDTQYF
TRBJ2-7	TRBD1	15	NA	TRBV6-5	TGTGCCAGCAGTTCCCCCCCGACAGGGCGTTACGAGCAGTACTTC	CASSSPPTGRYEQYF
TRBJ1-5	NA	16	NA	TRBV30	TGTGCCTGGAGTGTACGAGGGGGGGGCGCCCATGAAGCCCAGCATTTT	CAWSVRGGGAHEAQHF
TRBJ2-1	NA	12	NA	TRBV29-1	TGCAGCGTTGGAAAGGGGTACAATGAGCAGTTCTTC	CSVGKGYNEQFF
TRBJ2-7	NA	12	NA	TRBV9	TGTGCCAGCAGCACTGAACTTCGGGAGCAGTACTTC	CASSTELREQYF
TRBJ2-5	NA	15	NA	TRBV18	TGTGCCAGCTCACCACTCGCCAGGGGTACGGAGACCCAGTACTTC	CASSPLARGTETQYF
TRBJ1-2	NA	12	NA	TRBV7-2	TGTGCCAGCAGCTCAGGGTTTAGGAGCTACACCTTC	CASSSGFRSYTF
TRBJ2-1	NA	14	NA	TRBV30	TGTGCCTGGATCGTGGGAGGAACTTACAATGAGCAGTTCTTC	CAWIVGGTYNEQFF
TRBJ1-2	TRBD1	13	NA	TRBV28	TGTGCCAGCAGAAGGACAGGAAACTATGGCTACACCTTC	CASRRTGNYGYTF
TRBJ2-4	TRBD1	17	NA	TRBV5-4	TGTGCCAGCAGCCCGACCGGGACAGGGGGCACCAAAAACATTCAGTACTTC	CASSPTGTGGTKNIQYF
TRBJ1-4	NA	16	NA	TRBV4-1	TGCGCCAGCAGGTTCAGTGGGGGAGCAACTAATGAAAAACTGTTTTTT	CASRFSGGATNEKLFF
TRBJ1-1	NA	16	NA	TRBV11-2	TGTGCCAGCAGCTTAGAACAGGTGCAGTGGAACACTGAAGCTTTCTTT	CASSLEQVQWNTEAFF
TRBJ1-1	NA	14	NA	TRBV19	TGTGCCAGTAGTCCCGTTCGGGGCTACACTGAAGCTTTCTTT	CASSPVRGYTEAFF
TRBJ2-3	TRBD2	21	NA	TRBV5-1	TGCGCCAGCAGCTTGCCTGTTCCGTGGGAGCGGGAGACGGGAATGACAGATACGCAGTATTTT	CASSLPVPWERETGMTDTQYF
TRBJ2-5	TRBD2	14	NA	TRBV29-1	TGCAGCGTTCCTACGGCGGGGGGCCGGGAGACCCAGTACTTC	CSVPTAGGRETQYF
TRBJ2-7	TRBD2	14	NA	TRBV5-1	TGCGCCAGCAGCATATTTCTAGCGGCCCACGAGCAGTACTTC	CASSIFLAAHEQYF
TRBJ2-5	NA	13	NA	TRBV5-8	TGTGCCAGCAGCTCCCCCGGTCTGGAGACCCAGTACTTC	CASSSPGLETQYF
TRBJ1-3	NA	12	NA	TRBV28	TGTGCCAGCAGCCCCCCGGGAAACACCATATATTTT	CASSPPGNTIYF
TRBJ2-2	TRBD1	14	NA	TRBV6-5	TGTGCCAGCAGGCGACAGGGGAACACCGGGGAGCTGTTTTTT	CASRRQGNTGELFF
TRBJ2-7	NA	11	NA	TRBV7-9	TGTGCCAGCAGCCGGGAGTACGAGCAGTACTTC	CASSREYEQYF
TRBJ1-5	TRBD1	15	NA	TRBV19	TGTGCCAGTAGTCAGGGACAGGGAATTAATCAGCCCCAGCATTTT	CASSQGQGINQPQHF
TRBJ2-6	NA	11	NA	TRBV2	TGTGCCAGCAGTGAAACTAACGTCCTGACTTTC	CASSETNVLTF
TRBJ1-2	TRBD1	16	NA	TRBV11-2	TGTGCCAGCAGCTCCCACGGGACAGGGGGTAACTATGGCTACACCTTC	CASSSHGTGGNYGYTF
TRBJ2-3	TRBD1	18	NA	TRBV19	TGTGCCAGTAGTCCTCAAGCGCCATGGACAGGGTTATGGGATACGCAGTATTTT	CASSPQAPWTGLWDTQYF
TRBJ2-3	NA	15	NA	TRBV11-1	TGTGCCAGCCGTCCACGAAGCGGTAGCACAGATACGCAGTATTTT	CASRPRSGSTDTQYF